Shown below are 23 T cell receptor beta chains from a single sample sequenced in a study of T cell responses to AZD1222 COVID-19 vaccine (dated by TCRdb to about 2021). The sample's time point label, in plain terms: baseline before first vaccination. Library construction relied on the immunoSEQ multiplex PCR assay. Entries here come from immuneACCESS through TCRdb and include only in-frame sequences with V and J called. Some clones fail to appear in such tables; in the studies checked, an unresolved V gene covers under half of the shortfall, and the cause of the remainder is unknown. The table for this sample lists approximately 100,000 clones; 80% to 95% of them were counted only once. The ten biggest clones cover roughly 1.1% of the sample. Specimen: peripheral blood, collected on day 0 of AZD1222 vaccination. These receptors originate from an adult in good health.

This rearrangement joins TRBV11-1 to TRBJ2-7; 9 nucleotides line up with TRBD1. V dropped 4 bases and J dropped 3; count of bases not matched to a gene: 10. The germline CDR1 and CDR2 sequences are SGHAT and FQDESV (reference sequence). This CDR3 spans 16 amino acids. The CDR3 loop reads CASSSGQGIGYYEQYF. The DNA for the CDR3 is TGTGCCAGCAGCTCTGGACAGGGGATCGGGTACTACGAGCAGTACTTC. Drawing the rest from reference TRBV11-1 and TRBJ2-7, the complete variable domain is EAEVAQSPRYKITEKSQAVAFWCDPISGHATLYWYRQILGQGPELLVQFQDESVVDDSQLPKDRFSAERLKGVDSTLKIQPAELGDSAMYLCASSSGQGIGYYEQYFGPGTRLTVT.

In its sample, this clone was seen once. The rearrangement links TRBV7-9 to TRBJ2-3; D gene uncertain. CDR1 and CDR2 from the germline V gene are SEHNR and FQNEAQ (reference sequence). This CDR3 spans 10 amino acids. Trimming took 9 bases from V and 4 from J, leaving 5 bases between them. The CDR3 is CASIADTQYF. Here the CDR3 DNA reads TGTGCCAGTATTGCAGATACGCAGTATTTT.

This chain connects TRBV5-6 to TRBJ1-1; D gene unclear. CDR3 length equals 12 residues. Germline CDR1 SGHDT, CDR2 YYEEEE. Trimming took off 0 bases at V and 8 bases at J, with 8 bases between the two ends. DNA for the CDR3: TGTGCCAGCAGCTTGGATCCTACAGAAGCTTTCTTT. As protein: CASSLDPTEAFF.

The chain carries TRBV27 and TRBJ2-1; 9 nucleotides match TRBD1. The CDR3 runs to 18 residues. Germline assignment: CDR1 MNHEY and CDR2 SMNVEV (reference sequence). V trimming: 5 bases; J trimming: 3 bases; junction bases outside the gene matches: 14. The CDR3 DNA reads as TGTGCCAGCAGTCAACTTATAAGGGACAGGGTGAACTACAATGAGCAGTTCTTC. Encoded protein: CASSQLIRDRVNYNEQFF.

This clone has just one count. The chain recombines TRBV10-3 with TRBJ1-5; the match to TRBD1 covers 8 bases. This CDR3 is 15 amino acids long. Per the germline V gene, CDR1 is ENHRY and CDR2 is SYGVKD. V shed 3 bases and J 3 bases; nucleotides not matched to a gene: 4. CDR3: CAISDRQGTNQPQHF. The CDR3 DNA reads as TGTGCCATCAGTGATCGACAGGGGACCAATCAGCCCCAGCATTTT.

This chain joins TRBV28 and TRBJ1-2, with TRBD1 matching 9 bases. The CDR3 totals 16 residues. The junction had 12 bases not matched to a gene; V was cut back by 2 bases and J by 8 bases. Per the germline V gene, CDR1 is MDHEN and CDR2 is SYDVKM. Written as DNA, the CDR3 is TGTGCCAGCAGTTTAACGGGGGCCTGGACAGGGGAGGGCTACACCTTC. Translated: CASSLTGAWTGEGYTF.

The CDR3 DNA sequence: TGTGCCTCGGGGACTAGCGGGAGATACAATGAGCAGTTCTTC. Amino acids: CASGTSGRYNEQFF. This chain joins TRBV6-5 and TRBJ2-1; 14 bases fit TRBD2. This CDR3 contains 14 residues. Germline V gives CDR1 MNHEY, CDR2 SVGAGI. The V and J ends lost 11 bases and 4 bases, in that order; junction bases with no gene match: 4.

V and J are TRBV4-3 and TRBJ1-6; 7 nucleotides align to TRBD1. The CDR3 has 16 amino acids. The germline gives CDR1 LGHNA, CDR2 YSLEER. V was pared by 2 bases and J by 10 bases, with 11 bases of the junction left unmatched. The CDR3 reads CASSQRAQGGQSPLHF. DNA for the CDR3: TGCGCCAGCAGCCAAAGGGCCCAGGGGGGTCAATCACCCCTCCACTTT.

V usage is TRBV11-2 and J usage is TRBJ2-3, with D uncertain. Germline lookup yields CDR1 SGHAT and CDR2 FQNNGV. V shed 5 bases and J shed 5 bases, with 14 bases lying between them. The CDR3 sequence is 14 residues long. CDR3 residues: CASSPGHAEDTQYF. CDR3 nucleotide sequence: TGTGCCAGCAGCCCCGGTCACGCGGAAGATACGCAGTATTTT. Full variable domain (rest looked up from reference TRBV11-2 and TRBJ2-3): EAGVAQSPRYKIIEKRQSVAFWCNPISGHATLYWYQQILGQGPKLLIQFQNNGVVDDSQLPKDRFSAERLKGVDSTLKIQPAKLEDSAVYLCASSPGHAEDTQYFGPGTRLTVL.

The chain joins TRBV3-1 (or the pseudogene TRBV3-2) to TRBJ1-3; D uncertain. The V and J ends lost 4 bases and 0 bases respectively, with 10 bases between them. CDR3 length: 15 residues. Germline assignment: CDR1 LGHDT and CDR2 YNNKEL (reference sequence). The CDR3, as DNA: TGTGCCAGCAGCCGGACCCGCAACTCTGGAAACACCATATATTTT. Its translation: CASSRTRNSGNTIYF.

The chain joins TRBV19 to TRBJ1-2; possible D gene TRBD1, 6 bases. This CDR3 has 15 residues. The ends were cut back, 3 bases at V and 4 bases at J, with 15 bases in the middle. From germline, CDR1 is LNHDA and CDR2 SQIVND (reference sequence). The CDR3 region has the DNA TGTGCCAGTAGTATCTCTTCGGGACACCTCTATGGCTACACCTTC. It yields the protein CASSISSGHLYGYTF.

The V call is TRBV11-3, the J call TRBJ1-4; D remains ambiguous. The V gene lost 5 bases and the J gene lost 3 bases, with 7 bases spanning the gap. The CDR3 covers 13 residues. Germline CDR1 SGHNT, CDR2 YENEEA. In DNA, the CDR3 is TGTGCCAGCAGCCGGGATTCTAATGAAAAACTGTTTTTT. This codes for CASSRDSNEKLFF.

CDR3 sequence reads: CASSWAGAMNTEAFF. DNA for the CDR3: TGTGCCAGTAGTTGGGCAGGGGCGATGAACACTGAAGCTTTCTTT. V and J are TRBV19 and TRBJ1-1, with D tentatively TRBD1 (6 bases). Deletions cut 5 bases from V and 0 bases from J, with 13 bases between. CDR3 length: 15 amino acids. Germline V gene lookup returns CDR1 LNHDA and CDR2 SQIVND (reference sequence).

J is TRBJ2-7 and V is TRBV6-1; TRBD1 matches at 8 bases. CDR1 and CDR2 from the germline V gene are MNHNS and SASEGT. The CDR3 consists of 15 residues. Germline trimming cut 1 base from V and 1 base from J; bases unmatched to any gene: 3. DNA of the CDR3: TGTGCCAGCAGTGAAGAGGACAGGGATTCCTACGAGCAGTACTTC. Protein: CASSEEDRDSYEQYF.

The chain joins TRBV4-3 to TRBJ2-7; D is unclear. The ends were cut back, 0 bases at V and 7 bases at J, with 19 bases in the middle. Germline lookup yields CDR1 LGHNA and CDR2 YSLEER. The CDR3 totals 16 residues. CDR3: CASSQDRLPALGEQYF. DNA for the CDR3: TGCGCCAGCAGCCAAGATCGACTCCCGGCCCTGGGGGAGCAGTACTTC.

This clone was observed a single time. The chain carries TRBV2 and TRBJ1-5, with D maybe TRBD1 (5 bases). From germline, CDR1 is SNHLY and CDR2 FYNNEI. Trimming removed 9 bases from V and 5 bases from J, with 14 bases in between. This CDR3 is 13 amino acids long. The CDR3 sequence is CASQRGVDQPQHF. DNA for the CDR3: TGTGCCAGTCAGAGGGGCGTCGATCAGCCCCAGCATTTT.

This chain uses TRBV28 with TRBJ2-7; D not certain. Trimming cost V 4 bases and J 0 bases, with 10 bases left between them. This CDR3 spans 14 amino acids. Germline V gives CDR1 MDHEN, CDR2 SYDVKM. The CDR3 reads CASSYRGSSYEQYF. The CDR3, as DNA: TGTGCCAGCAGTTATCGCGGAAGCTCCTACGAGCAGTACTTC.

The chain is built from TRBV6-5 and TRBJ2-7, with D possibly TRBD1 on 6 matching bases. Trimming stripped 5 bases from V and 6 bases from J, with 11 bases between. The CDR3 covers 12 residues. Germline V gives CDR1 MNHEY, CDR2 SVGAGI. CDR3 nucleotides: TGTGCCAGCAGTAAGCGGACAGCCGAGCAGTACTTC. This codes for CASSKRTAEQYF.

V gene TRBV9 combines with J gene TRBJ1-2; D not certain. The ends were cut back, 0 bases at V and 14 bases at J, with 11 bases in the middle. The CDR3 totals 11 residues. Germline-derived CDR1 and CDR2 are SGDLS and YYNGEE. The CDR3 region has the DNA TGTGCCAGCAGCGTAGTTGGGCGGACGACCTTC. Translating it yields CASSVVGRTTF.

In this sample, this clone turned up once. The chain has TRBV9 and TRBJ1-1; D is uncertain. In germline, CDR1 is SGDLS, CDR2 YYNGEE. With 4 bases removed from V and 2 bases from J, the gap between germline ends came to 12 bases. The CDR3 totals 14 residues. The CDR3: CASSPGGFNTEAFF. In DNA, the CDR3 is TGTGCCAGCAGCCCCGGAGGATTTAACACTGAAGCTTTCTTT.

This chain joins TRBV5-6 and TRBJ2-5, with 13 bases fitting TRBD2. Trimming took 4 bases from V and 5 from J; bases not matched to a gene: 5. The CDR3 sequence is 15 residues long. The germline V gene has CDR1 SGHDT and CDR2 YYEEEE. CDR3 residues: CASSRTSGRGETQYF. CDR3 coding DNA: TGTGCCAGCAGCCGGACTAGCGGGAGAGGTGAGACCCAGTACTTC.

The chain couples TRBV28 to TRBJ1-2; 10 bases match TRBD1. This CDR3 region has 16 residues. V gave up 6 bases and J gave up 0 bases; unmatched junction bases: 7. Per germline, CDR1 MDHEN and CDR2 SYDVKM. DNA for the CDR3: TGTGCCAGCAGACCCAGCGGGACAGGGGCTAACTATGGCTACACCTTC. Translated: CASRPSGTGANYGYTF.

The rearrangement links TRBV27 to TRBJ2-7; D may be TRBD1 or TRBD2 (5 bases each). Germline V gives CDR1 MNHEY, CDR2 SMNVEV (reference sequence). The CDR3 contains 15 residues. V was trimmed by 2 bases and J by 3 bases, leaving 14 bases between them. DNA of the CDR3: TGTGCCAGCAGTTTAGGGGACCGGCTAATCTACGAGCAGTACTTC. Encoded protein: CASSLGDRLIYEQYF.